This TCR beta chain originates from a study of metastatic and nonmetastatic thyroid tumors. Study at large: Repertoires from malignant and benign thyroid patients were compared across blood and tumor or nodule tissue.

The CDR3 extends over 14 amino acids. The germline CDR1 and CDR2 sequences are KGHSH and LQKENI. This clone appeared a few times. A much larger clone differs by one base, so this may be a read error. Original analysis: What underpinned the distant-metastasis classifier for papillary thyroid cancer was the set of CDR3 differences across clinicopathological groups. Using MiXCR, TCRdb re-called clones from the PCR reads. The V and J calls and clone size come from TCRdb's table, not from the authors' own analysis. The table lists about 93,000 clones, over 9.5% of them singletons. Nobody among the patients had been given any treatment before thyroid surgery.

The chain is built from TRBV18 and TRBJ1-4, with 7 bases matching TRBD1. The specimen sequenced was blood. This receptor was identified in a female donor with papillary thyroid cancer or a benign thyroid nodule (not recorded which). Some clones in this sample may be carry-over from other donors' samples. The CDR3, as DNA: TGTGCCAGCTCTTACTTGGACAGGAATGAAAACCTGTTTTTT. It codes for CASSYLDRNENLFF. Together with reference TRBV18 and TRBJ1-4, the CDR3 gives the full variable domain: NAGVMQNPRHLVRRRGQEARLRCSPMKGHSHVYWYRQLPEEGLKFMVYLQKENIIDESGMPKERFSAEFPKEGPSILRIQQVVRGDSAAYFCASSYLDRNENLFFGSGTQLSVL.